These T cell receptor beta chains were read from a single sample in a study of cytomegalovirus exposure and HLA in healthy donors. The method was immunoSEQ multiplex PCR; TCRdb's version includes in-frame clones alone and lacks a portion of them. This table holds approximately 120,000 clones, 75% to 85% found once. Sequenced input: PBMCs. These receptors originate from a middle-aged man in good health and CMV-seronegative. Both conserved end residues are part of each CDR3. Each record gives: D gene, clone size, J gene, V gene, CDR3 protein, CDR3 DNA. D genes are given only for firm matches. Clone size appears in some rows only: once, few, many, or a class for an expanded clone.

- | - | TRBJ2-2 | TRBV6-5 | CATHPQALNTGELFF | TGTGCCACCCACCCGCAGGCCCTGAACACCGGGGAGCTGTTTTTT
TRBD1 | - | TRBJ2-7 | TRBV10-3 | CAISGTGGLSYEQYF | TGTGCCATCAGTGGGACAGGGGGACTTTCCTACGAGCAGTACTTC
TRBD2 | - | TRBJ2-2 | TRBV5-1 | CASSLLAGDNTGELFF | TGCGCCAGCAGCTTACTAGCGGGGGACAACACCGGGGAGCTGTTTTTT
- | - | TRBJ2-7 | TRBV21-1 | CASSNQALGGSYEQYF | TGTGCCAGCAGTAATCAGGCCTTGGGGGGCTCCTACGAGCAGTACTTC
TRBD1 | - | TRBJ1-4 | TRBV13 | CASSPRDRRDEKLFF | TGTGCCAGCAGCCCCCGGGACAGGAGGGATGAAAAACTGTTTTTT
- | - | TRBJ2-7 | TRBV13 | CASSFREGYEQYF | TGTGCCAGCAGCTTCCGGGAAGGGTACGAGCAGTACTTC
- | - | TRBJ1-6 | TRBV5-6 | CASSLLANSPLHF | TGTGCCAGCAGCTTGTTGGCTAATTCACCCCTCCACTTT
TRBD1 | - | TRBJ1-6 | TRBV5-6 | CASSPPGGIYNSPLHF | TGTGCCAGCAGCCCACCAGGGGGAATTTATAATTCACCCCTCCACTTT
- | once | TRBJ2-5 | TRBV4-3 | CASSQDLGTSGETQYF | TGCGCCAGCAGCCAAGACTTGGGGACTTCTGGCGAGACCCAGTACTTC
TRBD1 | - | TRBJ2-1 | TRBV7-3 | CASSPEGTGAYNEQFF | TGTGCCAGCAGCCCGGAGGGGACAGGGGCTTACAATGAGCAGTTCTTC
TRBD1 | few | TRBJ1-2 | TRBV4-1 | CASSGRDSLNYGYTF | TGCGCCAGCAGCGGCCGGGACAGCTTAAACTATGGCTACACCTTC
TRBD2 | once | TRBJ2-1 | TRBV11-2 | CASSLARLAGTNEQFF | TGTGCCAGCAGCTTAGCAAGGCTAGCGGGCACCAATGAGCAGTTCTTC
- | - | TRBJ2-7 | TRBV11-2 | CASSRGVYEQYF | TGTGCCAGCAGCCGGGGTGTCTACGAGCAGTACTTC